The rows below give T cell receptor beta chains drawn from one sample of a study of regulatory T cells in long-lasting Graves disease. Each CDR3 protein gets one entry after TCRdb re-called the multiplex PCR reads with MiXCR. The sample includes 350,000 to 450,000 distinct CDR3 sequences, 15% of them seen just once. The data also belong to a second study, concerning T cells in Graves' hyperthyroidism and ophthalmopathy.

Source: peripheral blood mononuclear cells (PBMCs), taken at new diagnosis, from a patient treated with antithyroid drugs. The source is a woman in her 30s with Graves disease. CDR3s include the opening cysteine and the closing phenylalanine or tryptophan. A D gene is named only where the DNA matches it firmly. Clone size is stated in some rows and not others, as once, few, many or a class when expanded.

d_gene	v_gene	abundance	j_gene	len	CDR3aa	CDR3nt
TRBD2	TRBV5-4	many	TRBJ2-1	15	CASSLLAAVYNEQFF	TGTGCCAGCAGCTTGCTAGCGGCGGTCTACAATGAGCAGTTCTTC
.	TRBV4-1	once	TRBJ1-4	14	CASSHEQANEKLFF	TGCGCCAGCAGCCATGAACAGGCTAATGAAAAACTGTTTTTT
.	TRBV5-1	few	TRBJ2-7	15	CASSLEAGGFYEQYF	TGCGCCAGCAGCTTGGAGGCAGGGGGGTTTTACGAGCAGTACTTC
.	TRBV20-1	few	TRBJ2-1	14	CSASRGRESDEQFF	TGCAGTGCTAGTAGGGGGCGGGAGTCCGATGAGCAGTTCTTC
TRBD1	TRBV19	few	TRBJ1-6	15	CASSPSGTGASPLHF	TGTGCCAGTAGCCCTTCCGGGACAGGGGCATCACCCCTCCACTTT
.	TRBV7-3	many	TRBJ2-5	15	CASSPGDRPQETQYF	TGTGCCAGCAGCCCGGGAGACAGACCCCAAGAGACCCAGTACTTC
TRBD1	TRBV30	many	TRBJ2-7	14	CAWTPDRGVGEQYF	TGTGCCTGGACCCCGGACAGGGGTGTGGGCGAGCAGTACTTC
TRBD1	TRBV28	many	TRBJ1-1	13	CATTDRVDTEAFF	TGTGCCACCACGGACAGGGTCGACACTGAAGCTTTCTTT
TRBD2	TRBV20-1	many	TRBJ2-1	13	CSAASVAGGEQFF	TGCAGTGCTGCCTCGGTAGCGGGAGGAGAGCAGTTCTTC
.	TRBV29-1	few	TRBJ1-4	13	CSVAPTTNEKLFF	TGCAGCGTTGCCCCGACAACTAATGAAAAACTGTTTTTT
.	TRBV24-1	many	TRBJ2-3	16	CATSDVRGASTDTQYF	TGTGCCACCAGTGACGTCAGGGGCGCCAGCACAGATACGCAGTATTTT
.	TRBV7-9	.	TRBJ2-5	14	CASSPKTGEETQYF	TGTGCCAGCAGCCCGAAGACAGGAGAAGAGACCCAGTACTTC
TRBD2	TRBV14	.	TRBJ2-1	17	CASSQRASGRAWNEQFF	TGTGCCAGCAGCCAAAGAGCTAGCGGGAGGGCTTGGAATGAGCAGTTCTTC
.	TRBV28	many	TRBJ1-5	16	CASSPNPTGIDQPQHF	TGTGCCAGCAGCCCCAATCCTACAGGGATCGATCAGCCCCAGCATTTT
.	TRBV28	.	TRBJ2-2	14	CASSSRTDTGELFF	TGTGCCAGCAGTTCTCGGACAGACACCGGGGAGCTGTTTTTT
.	TRBV7-3	.	TRBJ2-7	14	CASSLAAGPYEQYF	TGTGCCAGCAGCTTGGCGGCAGGTCCCTACGAGCAGTACTTC
.	TRBV2	many	TRBJ1-1	13	CASSRQPNTEAFF	TGTGCCAGCAGTCGGCAGCCTAACACTGAAGCTTTCTTT
.	TRBV7-9	.	TRBJ2-7	23	CASTNQTSMYLCASSYLRYEQYF	.
.	TRBV20-1	.	TRBJ1-1	14	CSASRQSLNTEAFF	TGCAGTGCTAGTCGACAGTCATTAAACACTGAAGCTTTCTTT
.	TRBV20-1	.	TRBJ2-7	14	CSARDGLVGVEQYF	TGCAGTGCTAGAGATGGTCTGGTAGGGGTCGAGCAGTACTTC
TRBD2	TRBV11-3	many	TRBJ2-1	16	CASSQTSGSGNNEQFF	TGTGCCAGCAGCCAGACTAGCGGGAGTGGCAACAATGAGCAGTTCTTC
.	TRBV9	many	TRBJ2-2	13	CASSDLWGGELFF	TGTGCCAGCAGCGATCTTTGGGGCGGGGAGCTGTTTTTT
.	TRBV29-1	many	TRBJ2-7	12	CSVRTPTYEQYF	TGCAGCGTTAGAACACCGACCTACGAGCAGTACTTC
TRBD1	TRBV13	.	TRBJ2-1	15	CASSGTGGLGNEQFF	TGTGCCAGCAGCGGAACAGGGGGCTTGGGGAATGAGCAGTTCTTC
TRBD1	TRBV18	many	TRBJ2-1	15	CASSPGQGKFNEQFF	TGTGCCAGCTCACCAGGACAGGGGAAGTTCAATGAGCAGTTCTTC
TRBD2	TRBV6-5	few	TRBJ2-1	16	CASSYPGLGGHNEQFF	TGTGCCAGCAGTTACCCGGGACTAGGTGGGCACAATGAGCAGTTCTTC
TRBD2	TRBV7-2	.	TRBJ2-7	16	CASSLMRLAGAYEQYF	TGTGCCAGCAGTTTAATGAGGCTAGCGGGAGCCTACGAGCAGTACTTC
.	TRBV2	many	TRBJ1-5	14	CASDWGRVNQPQHF	TGTGCCAGCGATTGGGGCAGGGTCAATCAGCCCCAGCATTTT
.	TRBV6-5	many	TRBJ2-1	15	CASSLTSLPYNEQFF	TGTGCCAGCAGTTTAACTAGCCTTCCCTACAATGAGCAGTTCTTC
.	TRBV6-4	many	TRBJ1-6	14	CASSDGGGNSPLHF	TGTGCCAGCAGTGACGGGGGTGGAAATTCACCCCTCCACTTT
.	TRBV18	many	TRBJ2-7	16	CASSRKSLAQSYEQYF	TGTGCCAGCTCACGCAAATCCCTTGCACAGTCCTACGAGCAGTACTTC
.	TRBV11-1	many	TRBJ2-1	13	CASSPVVYNEQFF	TGTGCCAGCAGCCCAGTGGTCTACAATGAGCAGTTCTTC
.	TRBV11-3	many	TRBJ1-1	14	CASSSWSGGTEAFF	TGTGCCAGCAGCTCCTGGTCGGGGGGGACTGAAGCTTTCTTT
.	TRBV11-2	many	TRBJ2-7	14	CASSTPPTAYEQYF	TGTGCCAGCAGCACACCCCCAACCGCCTACGAGCAGTACTTC
.	TRBV29-1	.	TRBJ2-5	16	CSVEDTDEPHGETQYF	TGCAGCGTTGAAGATACTGACGAGCCGCACGGAGAGACCCAGTACTTC
TRBD2	TRBV12-3/TRBV12-4	many	TRBJ2-7	15	CASSRTGTSGTEQYF	TGTGCCAGCAGTCGTACCGGGACTAGCGGGACTGAGCAGTACTTC
TRBD2	TRBV7-9	.	TRBJ2-1	17	CASSTGTSGIIFDEQFF	TGTGCGAGCAGCACCGGGACTAGCGGGATCATCTTTGATGAGCAGTTCTTC
.	TRBV19	.	TRBJ2-3	11	CASTNVDTQYF	TGTGCCAGTACCAATGTGGATACGCAGTATTTT
TRBD2	TRBV5-4	.	TRBJ2-1	16	CASSGLTSGTYNEQFF	TGTGCCAGCAGCGGGCTTACTAGCGGGACCTACAATGAGCAGTTCTTC
TRBD1	TRBV11-2	many	TRBJ2-3	14	CASSWGQGTDTQYF	TGTGCCAGCAGCTGGGGACAGGGTACAGATACGCAGTATTTT
.	TRBV5-4	.	TRBJ2-2	16	CASSLGTPAGTGELFF	TGTGCCAGCAGCTTGGGGACGCCCGCCGGCACCGGGGAGCTGTTTTTT
.	TRBV6-1	.	TRBJ1-3	14	CASSDSVSGNTIYF	TGTGCCAGCAGTGATTCCGTCTCTGGAAACACCATATATTTT
.	TRBV6-1	few	TRBJ2-4	14	CASSGGLAKNIQYF	TGTGCCAGCAGTGGGGGACTAGCCAAAAACATTCAGTACTTC
.	TRBV6-9	many	TRBJ2-1	17	CASSYSGRRSSYNEQFF	TGTGCCAGCAGTTACTCAGGGCGGAGGAGCTCCTACAATGAGCAGTTCTTC
.	TRBV7-9	many	TRBJ2-5	16	CASSPGGWLAQETQYF	TGTGCCAGCAGCCCAGGAGGTTGGCTAGCCCAAGAGACCCAGTACTTC
.	TRBV27	few	TRBJ2-5	15	CASPTRGLYQETQYF	TGTGCCAGCCCGACCCGCGGGTTGTACCAAGAGACCCAGTACTTC
TRBD2	TRBV12-3/TRBV12-4	.	TRBJ2-3	19	CASIPTSGSFIGNTDTQYF	TGTGCCAGCATCCCGACTAGCGGGAGTTTTATCGGGAACACAGATACGCAGTATTTT
TRBD2	TRBV20-1	many	TRBJ2-7	15	CSAAPQTSGSYEQYF	TGCAGTGCGGCCCCTCAGACTAGCGGGAGCTACGAGCAGTACTTC
.	TRBV4-1	.	TRBJ2-7	17	CASSQGDRTPSSYEQYF	TGCGCCAGCAGCCAAGGGGATCGGACTCCGAGCTCCTACGAGCAGTACTTC
.	TRBV20-1	many	TRBJ2-3	14	CSAREAGRTDTQYF	TGCAGTGCTAGAGAGGCGGGACGGACAGATACGCAGTATTTT
TRBD1	TRBV27	many	TRBJ1-2	15	CASSRPGQGASGYTF	TGTGCCAGCAGCCGACCCGGACAGGGGGCCTCTGGCTACACCTTC
.	TRBV7-2	many	TRBJ2-1	16	CASSLGKRAAYNEQFF	TGTGCCAGCAGCTTAGGAAAGCGGGCCGCCTACAATGAGCAGTTCTTC
.	TRBV20-1	many	TRBJ2-1	11	CSARAGKEQFF	TGCAGTGCTAGGGCCGGGAAAGAGCAGTTCTTC
.	TRBV20-1	few	TRBJ1-3	13	CSAEKSSGNTIYF	TGCAGTGCCGAGAAGAGCTCTGGAAACACCATATATTTT
.	TRBV7-3	many	TRBJ2-7	13	CASSLDTNYEQYF	TGTGCCAGCAGCTTAGACACCAACTACGAGCAGTACTTC
.	TRBV27	many	TRBJ2-5	15	CASSGGHDKVETQYF	TGTGCCAGCAGCGGCGGGCACGACAAAGTAGAGACCCAGTACTTC
.	TRBV2	many	TRBJ2-7	11	CASSVALEQYF	TGTGCCAGCAGTGTAGCTCTCGAGCAGTACTTC